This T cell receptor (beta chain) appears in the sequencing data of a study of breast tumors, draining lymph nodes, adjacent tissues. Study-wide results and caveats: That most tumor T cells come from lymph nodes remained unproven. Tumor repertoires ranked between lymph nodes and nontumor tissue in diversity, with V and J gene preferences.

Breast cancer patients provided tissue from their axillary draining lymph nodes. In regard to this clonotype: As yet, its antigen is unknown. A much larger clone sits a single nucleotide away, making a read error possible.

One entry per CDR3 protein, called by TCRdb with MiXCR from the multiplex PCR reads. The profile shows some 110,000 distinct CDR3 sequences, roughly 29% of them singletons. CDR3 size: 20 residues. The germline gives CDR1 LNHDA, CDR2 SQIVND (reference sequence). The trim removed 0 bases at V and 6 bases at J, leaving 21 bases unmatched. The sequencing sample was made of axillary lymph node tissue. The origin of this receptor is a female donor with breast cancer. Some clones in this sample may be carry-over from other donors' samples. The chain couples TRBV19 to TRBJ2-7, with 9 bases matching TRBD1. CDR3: CASSIDQSTIGTGSPSEQYF. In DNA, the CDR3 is TGTGCCAGTAGTATAGATCAGTCGACCATTGGGACAGGGAGTCCCTCCGAGCAGTACTTC.